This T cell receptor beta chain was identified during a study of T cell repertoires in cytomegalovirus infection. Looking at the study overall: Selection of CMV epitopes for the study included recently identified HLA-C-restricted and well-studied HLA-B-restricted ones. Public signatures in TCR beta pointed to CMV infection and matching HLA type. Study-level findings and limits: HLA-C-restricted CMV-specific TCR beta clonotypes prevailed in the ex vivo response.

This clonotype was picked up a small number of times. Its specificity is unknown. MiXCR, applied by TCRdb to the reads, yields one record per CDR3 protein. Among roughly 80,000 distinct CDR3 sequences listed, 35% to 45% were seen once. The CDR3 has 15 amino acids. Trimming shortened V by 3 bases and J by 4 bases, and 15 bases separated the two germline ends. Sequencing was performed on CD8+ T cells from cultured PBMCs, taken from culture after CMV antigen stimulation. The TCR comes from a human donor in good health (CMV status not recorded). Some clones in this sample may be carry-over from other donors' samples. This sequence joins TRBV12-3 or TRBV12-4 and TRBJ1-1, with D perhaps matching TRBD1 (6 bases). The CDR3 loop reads CASSLFWGARTEAFF. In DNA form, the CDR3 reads TGTGCCAGCAGTTTGTTCTGGGGGGCGCGCACTGAAGCTTTCTTT.